This T cell receptor (beta chain) was sequenced in a study of T cells in Graves' hyperthyroidism and ophthalmopathy. Study conclusions and caveats: Most thyroid clonotypes expanded above 0.001 were also detected in blood. From stable hyperthyroidism, ophthalmopathy was set apart by a 13 V-J model. Ophthalmopathy, as predicted by the model, came a median around 6 months after the prediction.

From RNA transcripts, TCR beta CDR3 regions were amplified. The HTBI primer set served for first-round RT-PCR of the TCR CDR3. Each CDR3 protein is one row after TCRdb ran MiXCR on the multiplex PCR reads. Of roughly 550,000 distinct CDR3 sequences listed, approximately 16% are singletons. The CDR3 has 16 residues. Germline CDR1 and CDR2: MNHNS and SASEGT. J lost 2 bases, V lost 8 bases, and 13 bases had no gene match. Reasons for excluding patients were uncontrolled infection, other autoimmune disease, pregnancy or lactation. This clonotype was observed many times. Its specificity is not known. Sequencing was carried out using blood. V is TRBV6-1 and J is TRBJ2-3; 7 bases match TRBD2. This TCR came from a woman aged 30 to 39 with Graves' ophthalmopathy. CDR3 in amino acids: CASGGDGRTDTDTQYF. CDR3 bases: TGTGCCAGCGGTGGAGACGGGAGGACCGACACAGATACGCAGTATTTT.